These T cell receptor beta chains were read from a single sample in a study of shared clonotypes between healthy human individuals. TCRdb's copy holds only in-frame clones and misses some; the assay was immunoSEQ multiplex PCR. The table lists about 800,000 clones, approximately 96% of them singletons. The sequencing sample was made of naive CD8+ T cells sorted from blood. The source is a man in his thirties or forties in good health. The CDR3 runs from the conserved cysteine through the conserved F or W. D genes are given only for firm matches. Part of the rows lack a size; the others show once, few, many or a class for expanded clones.

D gene	V gene	clone size	J gene	CDR3 protein	CDR3 DNA
-	TRBV4-1	-	TRBJ2-2	CASRPSSTGELFF	TGCGCCAGCAGACCTAGTAGCACCGGGGAGCTGTTTTTT
TRBD1	TRBV6-6	once	TRBJ2-1	CASSPRGYNEQFF	TGTGCCAGCAGTCCCAGGGGGTACAATGAGCAGTTCTTC
-	TRBV28	-	TRBJ2-7	CASTVGGPYEQYF	TGTGCCAGCACCGTAGGGGGGCCCTACGAGCAGTACTTC
TRBD1	TRBV9	-	TRBJ2-1	CASSEVQGAQGNEQFF	TGTGCCAGCAGCGAAGTACAGGGGGCGCAAGGCAATGAGCAGTTCTTC
-	TRBV4-1	-	TRBJ2-5	CASSQESSVETQYF	TGCGCCAGCAGCCAAGAATCCAGTGTAGAGACCCAGTACTTC
-	TRBV6-1	-	TRBJ1-1	CASSEKTGMSTEAFF	TGTGCCAGCAGTGAAAAGACCGGCATGAGCACTGAAGCTTTCTTT
-	TRBV11-2	-	TRBJ1-4	CASSRFWRASNEKLFF	TGTGCCAGCAGCCGTTTTTGGAGGGCTTCTAATGAAAAACTGTTTTTT
TRBD2	TRBV11-3	-	TRBJ2-1	CASSLRGRALEQFF	TGTGCCAGCAGCTTACGCGGGAGGGCCCTTGAGCAGTTCTTC
-	TRBV29-1	-	TRBJ1-3	CSVESFSGNTIYF	TGCAGCGTTGAAAGTTTCTCTGGAAACACCATATATTTT
-	TRBV6-5	-	TRBJ2-1	CASSEIGTHPNEQFF	TGTGCTAGCAGCGAAATTGGGACCCATCCTAATGAGCAGTTCTTC
TRBD2	TRBV27	-	TRBJ2-7	CASSSMPGLAEGPYEQYF	TGTGCCAGCAGTTCCATGCCGGGACTAGCGGAGGGACCCTACGAGCAGTACTTC
-	TRBV7-9	-	TRBJ1-1	CASSEVQGGNTEAFF	TGTGCCAGCAGCGAAGTACAGGGCGGGAACACTGAAGCTTTCTTT
TRBD1	TRBV7-9	-	TRBJ2-2	CASSSDRTHTGELFF	TGTGCCAGCAGCTCGGACAGGACTCACACCGGGGAGCTGTTTTTT
-	TRBV6-1	-	TRBJ2-1	CASFQYWNNEQFF	TGTGCCAGTTTCCAATACTGGAACAATGAGCAGTTCTTC
-	TRBV7-9	-	TRBJ2-7	CASEDSSFSSYEQYF	TGTGCCAGCGAAGACAGCTCCTTTAGCTCCTACGAGCAGTACTTC
TRBD2	TRBV29-1	-	TRBJ2-7	CSVRDSSGSYEQYF	TGCAGCGTTAGGGACTCTAGCGGGAGCTACGAGCAGTACTTC
TRBD2	TRBV7-9	-	TRBJ2-7	CASSLGSTGGLYEQYF	TGTGCCAGCAGCTTAGGGTCTACGGGAGGGCTCTACGAGCAGTACTTC
TRBD2	TRBV5-1	-	TRBJ2-1	CASSLTSPLGLEQFF	TGCGCCAGCAGCTTAACTTCACCACTGGGACTAGAGCAGTTCTTC
-	TRBV12-1	-	TRBJ2-7	CASSFDIWRTSASYEQYF	TGTGCCAGCAGCTTTGACATCTGGAGGACTAGCGCTTCCTACGAGCAGTACTTC
TRBD2	TRBV29-1	-	TRBJ2-7	CSAAPGTSGRPLYEQYF	TGCAGCGCCGCGCCCGGGACTAGCGGGAGGCCCCTCTACGAGCAGTACTTC
-	TRBV29-1	-	TRBJ2-1	CSVEGSSGRPYNEQFF	TGCAGCGTTGAAGGTTCCAGCGGTCGTCCCTACAATGAGCAGTTCTTC
TRBD2	TRBV27	-	TRBJ2-1	CASTISGGYNEQFF	TGTGCCAGCACCATTAGCGGGGGATACAATGAGCAGTTCTTC
-	TRBV21-1	-	TRBJ2-7	CASIEHSAIYEQYF	TGTGCCAGCATAGAACATTCAGCTATTTACGAGCAGTACTTC
-	TRBV29-1	-	TRBJ2-5	CSVSPRTQETQYF	TGCAGCGTTTCCCCCAGGACCCAAGAGACCCAGTACTTC
-	TRBV5-4	once	TRBJ2-1	CASSFWGSSYNEQFF	TGTGCCAGCAGCTTTTGGGGGAGCTCCTACAATGAGCAGTTCTTC
-	TRBV10-3	-	TRBJ2-2	CAISEGTVNTGELFF	TGTGCCATCAGTGAGGGGACCGTGAACACCGGGGAGCTGTTTTTT
-	TRBV7-6	-	TRBJ2-7	CASSLSSSRSMGYEQYF	TGTGCCAGCAGCTTAAGTTCTAGTCGAAGTATGGGCTACGAGCAGTACTTC
-	TRBV28	-	TRBJ2-7	CASSSRVKGNYEQYF	TGTGCCAGCAGTTCCAGGGTAAAGGGGAATTACGAGCAGTACTTC
-	TRBV5-1	-	TRBJ2-7	CASSSLQGRDEQYF	TGCGCCAGCAGCTCGCTTCAGGGCAGGGACGAGCAGTACTTC
-	TRBV28	-	TRBJ1-5	CAILAIRDSNQPQHF	TGTGCCATACTCGCGATCCGGGACAGCAATCAGCCCCAGCATTTT
-	TRBV29-1	-	TRBJ2-1	CSVEDYSTRSTYNEQFF	TGCAGCGTTGAAGATTATAGTACGAGAAGCACCTACAATGAGCAGTTCTTC
-	TRBV11-2	-	TRBJ1-2	CASSPEGPQNGYTF	TGTGCCAGCAGCCCAGAGGGACCTCAAAATGGCTACACCTTC
-	TRBV7-9	-	TRBJ2-3	CASRSRSTDTQYF	TGTGCCAGCAGGAGTAGAAGCACAGATACGCAGTATTTT
-	TRBV11-2	-	TRBJ2-4	CASSTDIQYF	TGTGCCAGCAGCACAGACATTCAGTACTTC
-	TRBV5-6	once	TRBJ1-2	CASSLTWTAYGYTF	TGTGCCAGCAGCTTGACCTGGACAGCCTATGGCTACACCTTC
TRBD2	TRBV5-1	once	TRBJ2-1	CASSLFAGEYNEQFF	TGCGCCAGCAGCTTGTTTGCGGGAGAATACAATGAGCAGTTCTTC
TRBD2	TRBV10-2	-	TRBJ2-7	CASSQQLAGGPSGSYEQYF	TGCGCCAGCAGCCAACAACTAGCGGGAGGGCCCTCGGGATCCTACGAGCAGTACTTC
TRBD2	TRBV6-1	-	TRBJ2-3	CASSERGWSGRKTDTQYF	TGTGCCAGCAGTGAACGCGGTTGGAGCGGGAGGAAGACAGATACGCAGTATTTT
TRBD1	TRBV28	-	TRBJ2-3	CASSFPPPRQGTGYSTDTQYF	TGTGCCAGCAGTTTCCCTCCCCCCCGACAGGGGACGGGGTATTCGACAGATACGCAGTATTTT
-	TRBV30	-	TRBJ2-1	CAWSRPFNEQFF	TGTGCCTGGAGTAGACCGTTCAATGAGCAGTTCTTC
TRBD2	TRBV11-3	-	TRBJ2-3	CASSAAGAGTDTQYF	TGTGCCAGCAGCGCCGCGGGAGCCGGCACAGATACGCAGTATTTT
-	TRBV16	-	TRBJ2-2	CASSQFNTGELFF	TGTGCCAGCAGCCAATTTAACACCGGGGAGCTGTTTTTT
TRBD2	TRBV27	-	TRBJ2-2	CASSSLREGLVGELFF	TGTGCCAGCAGTTCTTTGCGGGAGGGCCTTGTCGGGGAGCTGTTTTTT
-	TRBV27	-	TRBJ2-1	CASSLESGPRNEQFF	TGTGCCAGCAGTTTAGAGTCAGGCCCTCGCAATGAGCAGTTCTTC
-	TRBV27	-	TRBJ1-4	CASRRQVNEKLFF	TGTGCCAGCAGAAGACAGGTTAATGAAAAACTGTTTTTT
-	TRBV7-9	-	TRBJ2-7	CASSLLDRFSYEQYF	TGTGCCAGCAGCTTATTGGACCGCTTCTCCTACGAGCAGTACTTC
-	TRBV27	-	TRBJ1-1	CASSSQGNTEAFF	TGTGCCAGCAGCTCTCAGGGGAACACTGAAGCTTTCTTT
-	TRBV5-4	-	TRBJ1-2	CASSLGTQAPNYGYTF	TGTGCCAGCAGCTTAGGGACGCAAGCTCCTAACTATGGCTACACCTTC
-	TRBV11-2	once	TRBJ1-5	CASTEGRGKDQPQHF	TGTGCCAGCACCGAAGGGCGGGGCAAGGATCAGCCCCAGCATTTT
TRBD2	TRBV4-2	once	TRBJ2-1	CASSLLPGLAGVTYNEQFF	TGTGCCAGCAGCCTCCTCCCGGGACTAGCGGGAGTAACCTACAATGAGCAGTTCTTC
-	TRBV5-4	-	TRBJ2-5	CASSAWTAISQETQYF	TGTGCCAGCAGCGCGTGGACAGCAATAAGCCAAGAGACCCAGTACTTC
TRBD1	TRBV9	-	TRBJ2-7	CASTQKRDRGFFEQYF	TGTGCCAGCACTCAAAAGCGGGACAGGGGTTTCTTCGAGCAGTACTTC